This T cell receptor beta chain was documented in a study of blood T cells in healthy people across ages. General study findings and limits: In long-lived donors, naive CD4+ cell counts and diversity exceeded those of aged donors.

It was with a sample-barcoded 5' primer and a J-beta primer mix that a second PCR of roughly 7 to 12 cycles was run. Tags on each cDNA molecule came from a template-switch adaptor with 12 random nucleotides. TCRdb re-called the 5' RACE reads with MiXCR, one entry per CDR3 protein. This table holds hundreds of thousands of distinct CDR3 sequences, about 42% found once. This clonotype was detected only once. The antigen remains undetermined. The CDR3 extends over 15 amino acids. Deletions cut 7 bases from V and 2 bases from J, with 16 bases between. Sequencing input: blood. The source is a man aged 55 to 69 in good health. The chain recombines TRBV12-3 or TRBV12-4 with TRBJ2-3; weak D call: TRBD2 (5 bases). In DNA, the CDR3 is TGTGCCAGCACTTCCGACGGGAACCCCACAGATACGCAGTATTTT. It codes for CASTSDGNPTDTQYF.